This T cell receptor (beta chain) is drawn from a study of cytomegalovirus exposure and HLA in healthy donors. Across the study: Around 80 million unique TCR sequences came from HLA-typed donors in an early release. Study-wide findings and caveats: Later, TCR association rates were found to vary by HLA locus, highest for DRB1 and lowest for HLA-C. There were 164 TCR beta chains listed as cytomegalovirus-associated. Most TCR beta V segments were productive about 90% or about 30% of the time in an earlier analysis.

Details on this clone: Its antigen is not identified.

It was with 60 Vbeta and 13 Jbeta primers that the PCR ran. Method: immunoSEQ multiplex PCR; TCRdb's copy keeps in-frame clones and lacks some. The sample includes 150,000 or so clones, over 75% of them seen just once. Sequencing was done on a sample of PBMCs. The sequence was collected from a male donor in good health and CMV-seronegative.

DNA for the CDR3: TGCGCCAGCAGCCAAGATCCCCTTCTGAATTCACCCCTCCACTTT. Its protein product is CASSQDPLLNSPLHF. The V call is TRBV4-3, the J call TRBJ1-6; D call uncertain. V lost 0 bases to trimming and J lost 7 bases, with 10 bases between them. Germline values: CDR1 LGHNA, CDR2 YSLEER. The CDR3 is 15 amino acids.